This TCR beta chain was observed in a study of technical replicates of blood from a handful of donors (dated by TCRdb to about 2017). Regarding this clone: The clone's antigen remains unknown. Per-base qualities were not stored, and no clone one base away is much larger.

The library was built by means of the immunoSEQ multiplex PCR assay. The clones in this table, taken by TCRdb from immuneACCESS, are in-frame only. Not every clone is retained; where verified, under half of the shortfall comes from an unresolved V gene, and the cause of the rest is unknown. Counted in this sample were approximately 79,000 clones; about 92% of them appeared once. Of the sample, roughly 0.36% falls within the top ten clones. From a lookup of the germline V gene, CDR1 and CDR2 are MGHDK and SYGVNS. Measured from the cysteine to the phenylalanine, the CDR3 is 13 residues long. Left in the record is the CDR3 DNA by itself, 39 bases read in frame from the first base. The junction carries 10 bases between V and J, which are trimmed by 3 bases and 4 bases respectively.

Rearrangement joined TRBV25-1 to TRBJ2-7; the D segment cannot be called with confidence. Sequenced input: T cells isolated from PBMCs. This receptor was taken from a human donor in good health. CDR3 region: CASSDKRPYEQYF. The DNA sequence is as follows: TGTGCCAGCAGTGATAAGCGCCCTTACGAGCAGTACTTC.